One and the same sample provided the 26 T cell receptor beta chains below, sequenced in a study of T cells in Graves' hyperthyroidism and ophthalmopathy. There were TCR beta CDR3 regions amplified from RNA transcripts. First-round RT-PCR targeting the TCR CDR3 was performed with the HTBI primer set. TCRdb processed the multiplex PCR reads anew with MiXCR; each CDR3 protein has one entry. The data contain tens of thousands of distinct CDR3 sequences, about 50% of them seen just once; the ten biggest clones take up around a sixth. The sequenced sample consisted of blood. The receptor source for this set is a man aged 35 to 55 with Graves' ophthalmopathy.

Comment on this clonotype: The DNA is omitted, as the CDR3 cannot be located on it reliably, and the CDR3 follows TCRdb's listing. The chain links TRBV2 to TRBJ1-4. The CDR3 has 20 amino acids, counting both end residues. Germline CDR1 SNHLY, CDR2 FYNNEI. The CDR3 spells CASKTSVDEQYFGPGEKLFF.

The chain uses TRBV7-9 and TRBJ1-2; no definite D call. V gave up 6 bases and J gave up 5 bases, with 19 bases separating them. The CDR3 consists of 15 residues. The V gene's germline CDR1 is SEHNR and CDR2 FQNEAQ (reference sequence). CDR3 coding DNA: TGTGCCAGCAGTCCCCTCAAATATGGTGCGTATGGCTACACCTTC. This gives the protein CASSPLKYGAYGYTF.

In this sample, this clonotype is medium-sized (0.01 to 0.1%). V usage is TRBV29-1 and J usage is TRBJ2-7; tentatively, D is TRBD2 (5 bases). The CDR3 loop spans 12 amino acids. V was shortened by 6 bases and J by 0 bases, with 9 bases between the two germline ends. Germline V lookup: CDR1 SQVTM, CDR2 ANQGSEA. Here the CDR3 reads CSVSGISYEQYF. CDR3 nucleotide sequence: TGCAGCGTCTCGGGAATCTCCTACGAGCAGTACTTC.

This clonotype was picked up many times. This may be a read error: a much more frequent sequence differs by one nucleotide. The rearrangement joins TRBV20-1 to TRBJ2-3; TRBD2 matches 12 bases. CDR1 and CDR2 from the germline V gene are DFQATT and SNEGSKA (reference sequence). V lost 5 bases and J lost 8; bases outside the gene matches: 8. The length of the CDR3 is 14 residues. The CDR3 DNA reads as TGCAGTGCTGCCCCTAGCGGGGGGGCGGGTACGCAGTATTTT. It translates to CSAAPSGGAGTQYF.

This chain uses TRBV28 with TRBJ1-5; D remains unclear. V lost 3 bases and J lost 11, with 11 bases in between. The CDR3 runs 12 residues. The germline V gene encodes CDR1 MDHEN and CDR2 SYDVKM. The chain's CDR3 is CASSFSQETQHF. Here the CDR3 DNA reads TGTGCCAGCAGTTTTAGCCAAGAGACCCAGCATTTT.

This clonotype has ten or more counts. The rearrangement joins TRBV7-9 to TRBJ2-5; D unresolved. CDR3 length equals 16 residues. V lost 3 bases and J lost 2, with 16 bases in between. In germline, CDR1 is SEHNR, CDR2 FQNEAQ (reference sequence). CDR3 sequence reads: CASSFFGAEIQETQYF. In DNA form, the CDR3 reads TGTGCCAGCAGCTTCTTTGGTGCGGAGATTCAAGAGACCCAGTACTTC.

Note on this clonotype: This CDR3 is missing its conserved last phenylalanine or tryptophan, likely due to a read error. The V gene is TRBV12-3 or TRBV12-4, the J gene TRBJ2-1; TRBD1 matches at 8 bases. J was trimmed by 6 bases and V by 6 bases; bases with no gene match: 10. CDR3 length: 15 residues. CDR3 sequence: CASSLQGQGGNEQFS. The DNA of the CDR3 is TGTGCCAGCAGCTTACAAGGACAGGGAGGCAATGAGCAGTTCTCC.

The chain carries TRBV2 and TRBJ2-5, with TRBD2 identical over 13 bases. The CDR3 sequence is 20 residues long. From germline, CDR1 is SNHLY and CDR2 FYNNEI. Germline trimming cut 2 bases from V and 5 bases from J; bases unmatched to any gene: 17. Written as DNA, the CDR3 is TGTGCCAGCAGTGAACGACTAGCGGGGGGCTTGGGGGTCACCGGGGAGACCCAGTACTTC. Translated, it gives CASSERLAGGLGVTGETQYF.

This clonotype is medium-sized by share. This chain uses TRBV29-1 with TRBJ2-2; D remains ambiguous. Germline V gene data show CDR1 as SQVTM and CDR2 as ANQGSEA. This CDR3 is 12 amino acids long. Between the trimmed V and J ends, which lost 3 bases and 5 bases, there was a span of 7 bases. The CDR3 nucleotides are TGCAGCGTTGACAGACGAACCGGGGAGCTGTTTTTT. Its protein product is CSVDRRTGELFF.

As concerns this clonotype: A much bigger clone sits one base away, suggesting this may be a read error. Because the CDR3 is missing its conserved closing phenylalanine or tryptophan, this is likely a read error. The rearrangement uses TRBV30 and TRBJ1-1; D gene uncertain. The CDR3 has 12 residues. V lost 0 bases to trimming and J lost 7 bases, with 9 bases between them. Germline loops: CDR1 GTSNPN, CDR2 SVGIG (reference sequence). CDR3 DNA sequence: TGTGCCTGGAGTGTGTTACGGAGTGAAGCTTTCTGT. This sequence encodes CAWSVLRSEAFC.

This clonotype was counted many times. This chain links TRBV12-3 or TRBV12-4 with TRBJ1-5; 7 bases match TRBD1. The CDR3 is 16 residues long. Trimming removed 6 bases from V and 1 base from J; junction bases left unmatched: 9. As DNA, the CDR3 is TGTGCCAGCAGCCCCGCGGGACAGTCAAGCAATCAGCCCCAGCATTTT. The encoded protein is CASSPAGQSSNQPQHF.

The table lists this clonotype with many counts. The chain has TRBV19 and TRBJ1-1; no definite D call. This CDR3 has 13 amino acids. From germline, CDR1 is LNHDA and CDR2 SQIVND (reference sequence). V shed 3 bases and J shed 3 bases, with 8 bases lying between them. CDR3 region: CASSIDRYTEAFF. CDR3 sequence (DNA): TGTGCCAGTAGTATTGACCGGTACACTGAAGCTTTCTTT.

This clonotype has only a few counts. The rearrangement links TRBV20-1 to TRBJ1-5; a weak D match, TRBD1 (6 bases). From germline, CDR1 is DFQATT and CDR2 SNEGSKA (reference sequence). V was trimmed by 1 base and J by 11 bases, leaving 18 bases between them. This CDR3 comprises 14 residues. The CDR3 loop is CSARGGGGEETQHF. The CDR3 region has the DNA TGCAGTGCTAGAGGGGGAGGGGGAGAAGAGACCCAGCATTTT.

This clonotype came up many times. The gene calls are TRBV3-1 and TRBJ1-5, with TRBD1 as a possible D gene (6 bases). CDR1 is LGHDT and CDR2 is YNNKEL in the germline V gene (reference sequence). Trimming took 2 bases from V and 6 from J, leaving 14 bases between them. The CDR3 covers 15 residues. The DNA of the CDR3 is TGTGCCAGCAGCCAAAAAGGGGGGGAGAGTCAGCCCCAGCATTTT. This encodes CASSQKGGESQPQHF.

This clonotype was detected ten times or more. With a much larger clone just one base away, this may be a read error. The V call is TRBV12-3 or TRBV12-4, the J call TRBJ1-4, with 9 bases identical to TRBD1. This CDR3 has 14 amino acids. DNA for the CDR3: TGTGCCAGCAGCCTAGGGACAGGGCCTGTCGGACTGTATTTT. Translated: CASSLGTGPVGLYF.

This clonotype was seen at least ten times. Written as DNA, the CDR3 is TGTGCCAGCAGCCCCCCGGGACTAGCAGACAATGAGCAGTTCTTC. It translates to CASSPPGLADNEQFF. This chain joins TRBV3-1 and TRBJ2-1, with TRBD2 identical over 9 bases. Looked up from germline, CDR1 is LGHDT and CDR2 is YNNKEL (reference sequence). This CDR3 is 15 amino acids long. The junction had 6 bases not matched to a gene; V was cut back by 4 bases and J by 5 bases.

In regard to this clonotype: An end of the junction differs from the germline gene, which may be a read error. V is TRBV10-3 and J is TRBJ2-1, with 7 bases identical to TRBD2. Per the germline V gene, CDR1 is ENHRY and CDR2 is SYGVKD. The CDR3 length is 14 residues. The DNA of the CDR3 is TGTGCCATCACTGAGGGAGGGCCAGGTAGTGAGCAGTTCTTC. It encodes CAITEGGPGSEQFF.

The chain uses TRBV7-6 and TRBJ2-1; TRBD2 matches at 9 bases. The trim removed 0 bases at V and 6 bases at J, leaving 6 bases unmatched. The germline V gene has CDR1 SGHVS and CDR2 FNYEAQ. CDR3 length: 16 amino acids. CDR3 bases: TGTGCCAGCAGCTTAGCGACAGGCGGGAGGGCCAATGAGCAGTTCTTC. Translating gives CASSLATGGRANEQFF. The full variable domain, completed using reference TRBV7-6 and TRBJ2-1, is GAGVSQSPRYKVTKRGQDVALRCDPISGHVSLYWYRQALGQGPEFLTYFNYEAQQDKSGLPNDRFSAERPEGSISTLTIQRTEQRDSAMYRCASSLATGGRANEQFFGPGTRLTVL.

The chain combines TRBV19 with TRBJ2-3; TRBD2 agrees at 11 bases. CDR3 length: 15 amino acids. The germline CDR1 and CDR2 sequences are LNHDA and SQIVND (reference sequence). J was trimmed by 4 bases and V by 6 bases; bases with no gene match: 6. CDR3 DNA: TGTGCCAGTAGACTAGCGGGGGAGGAAGCAGATACGCAGTATTTT. Encoded protein: CASRLAGEEADTQYF.

Of note for this clonotype: This may stem from a read error, because a much larger clone lies one nucleotide away. This rearrangement joins TRBV18 to TRBJ1-6; D remains ambiguous. The CDR3 length is 14 residues. V lost 3 bases and J lost 11, with 14 bases in between. From germline, CDR1 is KGHSH and CDR2 LQKENI. The CDR3 coding sequence is TGTGCCAGCTCACCGGTCAGGCAAAATCCACCCCTCCACTTT. This codes for CASSPVRQNPPLHF.

This clonotype occurred many times. The CDR3 DNA reads as TGTGCCAGCAGTTCGAGATTCACAGATACGCAGTATTTT. Its protein product is CASSSRFTDTQYF. The gene calls are TRBV27 and TRBJ2-3; D remains unclear. The CDR3 runs to 13 residues. Germline V gene sequence: CDR1 MNHEY, CDR2 SMNVEV (reference sequence). Between the trimmed V and J ends, which lost 4 bases and 2 bases, there was a span of 7 bases.

The J gene is TRBJ2-1, the V gene TRBV19; D is perhaps TRBD1 (7 bases). Germline V gene data show CDR1 as LNHDA and CDR2 as SQIVND (reference sequence). The germline V and J ends were trimmed by 6 bases and 5 bases, with 11 bases remaining between them. The CDR3 has 13 amino acids. The CDR3 DNA reads as TGTGCCAGTAGCAGGGGGGCAGACAATGAGCAGTTCTTC. This encodes CASSRGADNEQFF.

This clonotype was counted at least ten times. The chain carries TRBV11-2 and TRBJ1-3; maybe TRBD1 (6 bases). This CDR3 region has 17 residues. The germline V gene has CDR1 SGHAT and CDR2 FQNNGV. V lost 1 base and J lost 0, with 13 bases in between. CDR3 in amino acids: CASSLVIWDTSGNTIYF. The CDR3 DNA reads TGTGCCAGCAGCTTAGTGATTTGGGACACCTCTGGAAACACCATATATTTT.

The chain has TRBV24-1 and TRBJ2-7; 10 bases map to TRBD1. The CDR3 runs 13 residues. Germline V CDR1 and CDR2: KGHDR, SFDVKD. With V trimmed by 10 bases and J by 6 bases, 8 bases remained unmatched. CDR3 in amino acids: CATAGTGVSEQYF. The DNA of the CDR3 is TGTGCCACAGCCGGGACAGGGGTGTCCGAGCAGTACTTC.

This clonotype is medium-sized by share. The V and J genes are TRBV7-8 and TRBJ1-5; the D is unclear. In germline, CDR1 is SGHVS, CDR2 FQNEAQ. The CDR3 is 15 residues long. V was trimmed by 1 base and J by 1 base, leaving 8 bases between them. The CDR3 sequence is CASSLEFVSNQPQHF. CDR3 bases: TGTGCCAGCAGCTTAGAGTTTGTCAGCAATCAGCCCCAGCATTTT.

The rearrangement links TRBV20-1 to TRBJ1-5; no reliable D call. The CDR3 length is 14 residues. Germline-derived CDR1 and CDR2 are DFQATT and SNEGSKA (reference sequence). The V and J ends lost 0 bases and 14 bases respectively, with 20 bases between them. The CDR3 nucleotides are TGCAGTGCTAGAGATCTCAGCGGGAGTAGCAATGAGCATTTT. The encoded protein is CSARDLSGSSNEHF.